This T cell receptor (beta chain) was retrieved from a study of blood T cell repertoires in COVID-19. Study details: Material from acute and convalescent COVID-19 was sourced from the United States, Italy and Spain.

Original processing methods: Quantification of nucleated cells was approximated via reference gene primer amplification. Method: immunoSEQ multiplex PCR; TCRdb's copy keeps in-frame clones and lacks some. That table is the source of V, J and clone size, and D and trimming were worked out from the DNA. The sample holds roughly 20,000 clones, 80% to 90% seen once. This clone appeared once. With 5 bases removed from V and 3 bases from J, the gap between germline ends came to 22 bases. This CDR3 contains 17 residues. Per the germline V gene, CDR1 is SGHVS and CDR2 is FQNEAQ. The sample was peripheral blood. The gene calls are TRBV7-8 and TRBJ1-2; D ambiguous. The receptor was isolated from a man aged 70-80 years with active COVID-19. CDR3 protein: CASSPFPVGSGDYGYTF. The CDR3 DNA sequence: TGTGCCAGCAGCCCATTTCCGGTGGGTAGCGGCGACTATGGCTACACCTTC.